The 16 T cell receptor beta chains given below trace back to one sample, sequenced in a study of blood T cell repertoires in COVID-19. Clones were sequenced by immunoSEQ multiplex PCR, and TCRdb holds only the in-frame ones, with some missing. The table includes 350,000 to 500,000 clones, about 88% detected once. Sequencing was done on a sample of PBMCs or T cells enriched from blood (not recorded which). Receptor source: a woman in her late teens or twenties who had been exposed to COVID-19.

This clone appeared once. V is TRBV3-1 (or the pseudogene TRBV3-2) and J is TRBJ1-6; tentatively, D is TRBD1 (5 bases). Trimming removed 7 bases from V and 13 bases from J, with 14 bases in between. The CDR3 consists of 12 residues. The V gene's germline CDR1 is LGHDT and CDR2 YNNKEL (reference sequence). CDR3 nucleotides: TGTGCCAGCACTATATTGGGGGGTCCCCTCCACTTT. Residues: CASTILGGPLHF.

The V call is TRBV4-3, the J call TRBJ1-1; 9 positions match TRBD1. Trimming removed 6 bases from V and 6 bases from J; junction bases left unmatched: 8. The CDR3 length is 14 residues. Germline loops: CDR1 LGHNA, CDR2 YSLEER. The CDR3 reads CASRLDRGLAEAFF. The CDR3 DNA follows: TGCGCCAGCAGACTCGACAGGGGGTTGGCTGAAGCTTTCTTT.

The chain uses TRBV5-4 and TRBJ2-1; 12 nucleotides match TRBD2. The CDR3 runs to 16 residues. CDR1 is SGHNT and CDR2 is YYREEE in the germline V gene (reference sequence). J was trimmed by 8 bases and V by 2 bases; bases with no gene match: 8. CDR3 bases: TGTGCCAGCAGCTTTAGCGTACTAGCGGGGGGTGATGAGCAGTTCTTC. Translated: CASSFSVLAGGDEQFF.

This clone was seen once. The CDR3 coding sequence is TGTGCCAGTAGTATAGAACAGGGGGTAACCTACGAGCAGTACTTC. It specifies CASSIEQGVTYEQYF. This chain uses TRBV19 with TRBJ2-7; 8 bases are a match to TRBD1. There are 15 residues in the CDR3. With 0 bases clipped from V and 2 bases from J, the junction kept 3 bases outside the gene matches. CDR1 is LNHDA and CDR2 is SQIVND in the germline V gene (reference sequence).

The chain uses TRBV2 and TRBJ1-1; possible D gene TRBD1, 6 bases. This CDR3 spans 14 amino acids. CDR1 and CDR2 (germline): SNHLY, FYNNEI. With 7 bases removed from V and 4 bases from J, the gap between germline ends came to 16 bases. The CDR3 DNA reads as TGTGCCAGCACCCTCCGGGACACCCCCACTGAAGCTTTCTTT. Amino acids: CASTLRDTPTEAFF.

This clone showed up just once. The chain combines TRBV6-2 or TRBV6-3 with TRBJ2-7; 7 bases agree with TRBD1. The V and J ends lost 0 bases and 3 bases, in that order; junction bases with no gene match: 5. This CDR3 spans 15 amino acids. The germline CDR1 and CDR2 sequences are MNHEY and SVGEGT. The CDR3 coding sequence is TGTGCCAGCAGTTACTCACAGGGGAAGCGCTACGAGCAGTACTTC. It codes for CASSYSQGKRYEQYF.

This chain uses TRBV11-2 with TRBJ2-7, with TRBD1 matching 9 bases. Germline CDR1 and CDR2: SGHAT and FQNNGV. Trimming removed 5 bases from V and 3 bases from J; junction bases left unmatched: 17. The CDR3 runs 18 residues. CDR3 coding DNA: TGTGCCAGCAGCCAAGGGACAGGGAAAACGATGGGCCTCTACGAGCAGTACTTC. This sequence encodes CASSQGTGKTMGLYEQYF.

The chain has TRBV12-3 or TRBV12-4 and TRBJ1-6; D ambiguous. The CDR3 runs to 13 residues. V was clipped by 6 bases and J by 3 bases, with 6 bases between them. CDR3 nucleotide sequence: TGTGCCAGCAGACGGGACTATAATTCACCCCTCCACTTT. It is translated as CASRRDYNSPLHF.

The chain has TRBV27 and TRBJ2-1, with 11 bases that match TRBD1. Germline CDR1 MNHEY, CDR2 SMNVEV (reference sequence). V was pared by 2 bases and J by 5 bases, with 5 bases of the junction left unmatched. The length of the CDR3 is 16 residues. The CDR3 coding sequence is TGTGCCAGCAGTTTAGGGGACAGGGGGTTCAACAATGAGCAGTTCTTC. Its translation is CASSLGDRGFNNEQFF.

V and J are TRBV7-9 and TRBJ1-2, with 8 bases that match TRBD1. With 2 bases clipped from V and 5 bases from J, the junction kept 4 bases outside the gene matches. Germline lookup yields CDR1 SEHNR and CDR2 FQNEAQ (reference sequence). The CDR3 has 14 residues. The CDR3 region is CASSLSGQVYGYTF. The CDR3 DNA reads TGTGCCAGCAGCTTATCGGGACAGGTTTATGGCTACACCTTC.

This clone appeared once. The chain links TRBV15 to TRBJ2-7; TRBD2 matches 13 bases. Trimming removed 7 bases from V and 0 bases from J; junction bases left unmatched: 6. CDR1 LNHNV and CDR2 YYDKDF come from the germline V gene (reference sequence). CDR3 length equals 16 residues. Written as DNA, the CDR3 is TGTGCCACCAAACGGACTAGCGGGGGTGACTCCTACGAGCAGTACTTC. This codes for CATKRTSGGDSYEQYF.

The V and J genes are TRBV5-1 and TRBJ1-4; D is ambiguous. CDR1 SGHRS and CDR2 YFSETQ come from the germline V gene. V lost 0 bases, J lost 0 bases, and 21 bases lay in between. The CDR3 length is 20 residues. This chain's CDR3 is CASSLEEGIPNPPTNEKLFF. CDR3 nucleotide sequence: TGCGCCAGCAGCTTGGAGGAGGGAATCCCCAATCCTCCAACTAATGAAAAACTGTTTTTT. The full variable domain, with the rest looked up from reference TRBV5-1 and TRBJ1-4, is KAGVTQTPRYLIKTRGQQVTLSCSPISGHRSVSWYQQTPGQGLQFLFEYFSETQRNKGNFPGRFSGRQFSNSRSEMNVSTLELGDSALYLCASSLEEGIPNPPTNEKLFFGSGTQLSVL.

The chain joins TRBV6-4 to TRBJ1-5; the D is unclear. V was shortened by 0 bases and J by 7 bases, with 10 bases between the two germline ends. In germline, CDR1 is MRHNA, CDR2 SNTAGT. The CDR3 has 14 amino acids. CDR3 residues: CASSDSTGAQPQHF. CDR3 DNA sequence: TGTGCCAGCAGTGACTCGACGGGAGCCCAGCCCCAGCATTTT.

The sample holds a few counts of this clone. This chain joins TRBV7-2 and TRBJ2-2; D gene ambiguous. The CDR3 consists of 13 residues. Looked up from germline, CDR1 is SGHTA and CDR2 is FQGNSA. V was cut by 1 base and J by 7 bases, with 7 bases left in between. The CDR3 nucleotides read TGTGCCAGCAGCTTAGTTTACGGCGGGGAGCTGTTTTTT. Protein sequence: CASSLVYGGELFF.

The chain recombines TRBV20-1 with TRBJ2-1; no reliable D call. Trimming removed 3 bases from V and 0 bases from J, with 6 bases in between. The CDR3 spans 13 residues. Germline V gives CDR1 DFQATT, CDR2 SNEGSKA (reference sequence). CDR3 DNA: TGCAGTGCTAGTAGAGGCTCCTACAATGAGCAGTTCTTC. It codes for CSASRGSYNEQFF.

The V call is TRBV7-2, the J call TRBJ2-3; D might be TRBD1 (5 bases). CDR1 is SGHTA and CDR2 is FQGNSA in the germline V gene. Trimming stripped 5 bases from V and 5 bases from J, with 14 bases between. CDR3 length equals 14 residues. The CDR3 DNA is TGTGCCAGCAGCCCAGGGATCCACGTAGATACGCAGTATTTT. Its protein is CASSPGIHVDTQYF.